A single T cell receptor (beta chain) is shown here with its context. The record originates from a study of control samples from healthy donors and cancer patients. V gave up 3 bases and J gave up 0 bases; unmatched junction bases: 4. This CDR3 region has 17 residues. Germline V gene lookup returns CDR1 KGHSH and CDR2 LQKENI. Sequenced by immunoSEQ multiplex PCR; TCRdb stores in-frame clones only, minus some. Among some 71,000 clones listed, about 90% were seen once. The origin of this receptor is a woman aged 50 to 60 with head and neck cancer. The chain couples TRBV18 to TRBJ2-6, with 8 bases aligning to TRBD1. The sequencing input was PBMCs. In DNA, the CDR3 is TGTGCCAGCTCACCGGGACAGGCGTTCTCTGGGGCCAACGTCCTGACTTTC. Its translation: CASSPGQAFSGANVLTF.